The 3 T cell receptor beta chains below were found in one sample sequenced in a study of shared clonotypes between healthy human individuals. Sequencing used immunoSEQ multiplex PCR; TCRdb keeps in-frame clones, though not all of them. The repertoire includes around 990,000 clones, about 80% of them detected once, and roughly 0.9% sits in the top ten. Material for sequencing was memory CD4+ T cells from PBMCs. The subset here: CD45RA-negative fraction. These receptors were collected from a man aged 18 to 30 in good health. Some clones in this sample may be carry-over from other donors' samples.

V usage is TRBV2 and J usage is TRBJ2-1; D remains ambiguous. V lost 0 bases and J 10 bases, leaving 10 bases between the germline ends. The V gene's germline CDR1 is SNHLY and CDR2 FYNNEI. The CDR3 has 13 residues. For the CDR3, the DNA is TGTGCCAGCAGTGAAGCGCTTGGAGTAGAGCAGTTCTTC. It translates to CASSEALGVEQFF.

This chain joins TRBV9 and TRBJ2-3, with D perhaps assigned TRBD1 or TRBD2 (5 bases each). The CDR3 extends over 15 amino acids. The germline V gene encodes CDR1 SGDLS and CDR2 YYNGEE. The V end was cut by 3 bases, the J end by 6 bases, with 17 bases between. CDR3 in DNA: TGTGCCAGCAGCGCCACCGGGACCCCTGGGGATACGCAGTATTTT. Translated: CASSATGTPGDTQYF.

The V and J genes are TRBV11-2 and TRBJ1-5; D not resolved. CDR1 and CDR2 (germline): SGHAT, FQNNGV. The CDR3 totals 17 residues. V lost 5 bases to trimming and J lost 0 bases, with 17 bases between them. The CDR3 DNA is TGTGCCAGCAGCCCGGGCACTAGCCCCTATAGCAATCAGCCCCAGCATTTT. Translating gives CASSPGTSPYSNQPQHF.